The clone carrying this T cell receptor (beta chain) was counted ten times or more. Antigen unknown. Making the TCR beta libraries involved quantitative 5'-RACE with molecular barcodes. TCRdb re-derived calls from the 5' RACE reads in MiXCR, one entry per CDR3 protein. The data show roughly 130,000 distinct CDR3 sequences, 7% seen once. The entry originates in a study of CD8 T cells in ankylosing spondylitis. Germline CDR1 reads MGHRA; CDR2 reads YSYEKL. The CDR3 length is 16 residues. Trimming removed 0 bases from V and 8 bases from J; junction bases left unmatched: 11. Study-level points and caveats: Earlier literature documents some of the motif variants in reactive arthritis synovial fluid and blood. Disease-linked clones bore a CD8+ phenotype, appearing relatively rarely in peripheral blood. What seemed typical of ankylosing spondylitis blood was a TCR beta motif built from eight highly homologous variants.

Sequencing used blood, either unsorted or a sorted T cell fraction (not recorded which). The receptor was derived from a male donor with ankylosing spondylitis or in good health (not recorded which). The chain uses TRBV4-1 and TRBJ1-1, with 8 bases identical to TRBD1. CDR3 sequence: CASSQDRISGGGEAFF. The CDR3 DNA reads TGCGCCAGCAGCCAAGATCGAATTTCAGGGGGCGGCGAAGCTTTCTTT.